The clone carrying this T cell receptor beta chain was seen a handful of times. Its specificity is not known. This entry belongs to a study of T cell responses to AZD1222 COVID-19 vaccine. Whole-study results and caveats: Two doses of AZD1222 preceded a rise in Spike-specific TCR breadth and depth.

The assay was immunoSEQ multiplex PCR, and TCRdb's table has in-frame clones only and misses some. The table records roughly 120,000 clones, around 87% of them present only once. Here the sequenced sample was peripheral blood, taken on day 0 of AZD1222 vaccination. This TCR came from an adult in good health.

The CDR3 region has the DNA TGTGCCAGTCTCAGGACAGACAACACTGAAGCTTTCTTT. Encoded protein: CASLRTDNTEAFF. The chain couples TRBV19 to TRBJ1-1; a possible D gene is TRBD1 (6 bases). V was trimmed by 8 bases and J by 2 bases, leaving 12 bases between them. This CDR3 is built from 13 residues. The V gene's germline CDR1 is LNHDA and CDR2 SQIVND (reference sequence).